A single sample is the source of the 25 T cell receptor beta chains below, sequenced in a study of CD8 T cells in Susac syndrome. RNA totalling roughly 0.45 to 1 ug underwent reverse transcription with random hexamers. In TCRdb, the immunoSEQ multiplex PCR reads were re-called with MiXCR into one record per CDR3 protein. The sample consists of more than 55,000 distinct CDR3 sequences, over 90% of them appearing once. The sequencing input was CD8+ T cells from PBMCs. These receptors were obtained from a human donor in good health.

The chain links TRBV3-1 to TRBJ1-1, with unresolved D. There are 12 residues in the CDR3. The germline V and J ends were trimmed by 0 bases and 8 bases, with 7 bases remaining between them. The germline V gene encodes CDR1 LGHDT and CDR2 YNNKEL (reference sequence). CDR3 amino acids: CASSQEATEAFF. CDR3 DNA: TGTGCCAGCAGCCAAGAAGCTACCGAAGCTTTCTTT.

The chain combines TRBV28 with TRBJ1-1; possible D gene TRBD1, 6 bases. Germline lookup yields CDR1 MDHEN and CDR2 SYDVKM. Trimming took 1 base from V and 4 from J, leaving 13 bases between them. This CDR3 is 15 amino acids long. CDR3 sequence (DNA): TGTGCCAGCAGTTTATTGCGGGGGGCGCGCACTGAAGCTTTCTTT. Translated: CASSLLRGARTEAFF.

DNA for the CDR3: TGCAGCGTTGAAGTGGCGGGGGGCAATGAAAAACTGTTTTTT. This encodes CSVEVAGGNEKLFF. This chain connects TRBV29-1 to TRBJ1-4, with D possibly being TRBD1 (6 bases). The CDR3 runs 14 residues. Looked up from germline, CDR1 is SQVTM and CDR2 is ANQGSEA. Trimming cost V 1 base and J 5 bases, with 11 bases left between them.

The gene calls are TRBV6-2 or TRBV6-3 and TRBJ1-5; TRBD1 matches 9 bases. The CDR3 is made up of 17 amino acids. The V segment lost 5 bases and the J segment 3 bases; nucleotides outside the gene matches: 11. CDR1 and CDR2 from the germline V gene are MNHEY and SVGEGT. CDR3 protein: CASSTRGQGGDNQPQHF. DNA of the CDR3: TGTGCCAGCAGTACGAGGGGACAGGGCGGGGACAATCAGCCCCAGCATTTT.

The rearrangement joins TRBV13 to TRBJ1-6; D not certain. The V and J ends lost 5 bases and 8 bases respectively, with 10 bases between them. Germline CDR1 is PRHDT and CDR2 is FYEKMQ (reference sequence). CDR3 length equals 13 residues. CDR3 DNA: TGTGCCAGCAGCCTATGGTTGGATTCACCCCTCCACTTT. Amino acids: CASSLWLDSPLHF.

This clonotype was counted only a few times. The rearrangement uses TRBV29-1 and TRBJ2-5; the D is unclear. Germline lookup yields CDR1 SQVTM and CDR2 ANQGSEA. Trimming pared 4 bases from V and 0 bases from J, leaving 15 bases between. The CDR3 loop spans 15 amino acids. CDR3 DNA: TGCAGCGTTGTTGGGGAATGGCAGTACCAAGAGACCCAGTACTTC. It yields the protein CSVVGEWQYQETQYF.

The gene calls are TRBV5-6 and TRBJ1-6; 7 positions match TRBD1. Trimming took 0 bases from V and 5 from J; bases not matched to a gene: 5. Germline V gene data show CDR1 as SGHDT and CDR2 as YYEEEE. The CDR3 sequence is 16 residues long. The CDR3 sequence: CASSLGAGTDNSPLHF. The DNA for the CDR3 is TGTGCCAGCAGCTTGGGTGCTGGGACAGATAATTCACCCCTCCACTTT. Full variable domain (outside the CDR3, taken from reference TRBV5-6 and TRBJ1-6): DAGVTQSPTHLIKTRGQQVTLRCSPKSGHDTVSWYQQALGQGPQFIFQYYEEEERQRGNFPDRFSGHQFPNYSSELNVNALLLGDSALYLCASSLGAGTDNSPLHFGNGTRLTVT.

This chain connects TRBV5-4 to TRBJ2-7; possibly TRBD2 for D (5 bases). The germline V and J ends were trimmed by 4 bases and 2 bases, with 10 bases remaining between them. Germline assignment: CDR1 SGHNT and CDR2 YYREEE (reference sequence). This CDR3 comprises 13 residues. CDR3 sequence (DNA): TGTGCCAGCAGCAGAATCGGGACCTACGAGCAGTACTTC. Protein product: CASSRIGTYEQYF.

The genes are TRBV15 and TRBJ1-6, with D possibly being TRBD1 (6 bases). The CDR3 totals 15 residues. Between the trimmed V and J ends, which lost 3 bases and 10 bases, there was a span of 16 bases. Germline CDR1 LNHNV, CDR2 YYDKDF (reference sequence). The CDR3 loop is CATSSSGTIDSPLHF. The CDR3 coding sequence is TGTGCCACCAGCAGTAGTGGGACAATTGACTCACCCCTCCACTTT.

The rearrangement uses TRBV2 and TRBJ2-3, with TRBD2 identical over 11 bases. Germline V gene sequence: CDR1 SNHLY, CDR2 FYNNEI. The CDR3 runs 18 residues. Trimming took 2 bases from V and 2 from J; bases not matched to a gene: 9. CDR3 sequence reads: CASSERSTSGGDTDTQYF. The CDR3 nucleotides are TGTGCCAGCAGTGAAAGGTCTACTAGCGGGGGAGACACAGATACGCAGTATTTT.

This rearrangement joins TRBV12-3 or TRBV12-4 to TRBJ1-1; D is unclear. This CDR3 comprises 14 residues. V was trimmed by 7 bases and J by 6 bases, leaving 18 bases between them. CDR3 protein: CASTLRLGQSEAFF. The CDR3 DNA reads TGTGCCAGCACCTTGAGGTTAGGGCAATCTGAAGCTTTCTTT.

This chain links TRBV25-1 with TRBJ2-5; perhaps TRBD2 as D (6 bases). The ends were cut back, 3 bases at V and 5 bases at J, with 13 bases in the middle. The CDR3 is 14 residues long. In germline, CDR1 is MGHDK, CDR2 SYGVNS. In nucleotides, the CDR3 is TGTGCCAGCAGTGAGGGGCAGGCGGGGGAGACCCAGTACTTC. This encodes CASSEGQAGETQYF.

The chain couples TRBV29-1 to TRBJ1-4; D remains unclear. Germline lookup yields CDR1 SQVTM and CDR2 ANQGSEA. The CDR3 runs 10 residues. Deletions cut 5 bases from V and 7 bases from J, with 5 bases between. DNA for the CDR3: TGCAGCGTTCGTTCTGAAAAACTGTTTTTT. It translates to CSVRSEKLFF.

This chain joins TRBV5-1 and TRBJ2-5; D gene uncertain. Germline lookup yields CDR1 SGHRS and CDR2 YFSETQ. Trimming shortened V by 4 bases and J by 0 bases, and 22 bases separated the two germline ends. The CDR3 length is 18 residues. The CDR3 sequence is CASSPVIGTRLYQETQYF. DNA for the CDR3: TGCGCCAGCAGCCCCGTGATAGGCACCCGTTTGTACCAAGAGACCCAGTACTTC.

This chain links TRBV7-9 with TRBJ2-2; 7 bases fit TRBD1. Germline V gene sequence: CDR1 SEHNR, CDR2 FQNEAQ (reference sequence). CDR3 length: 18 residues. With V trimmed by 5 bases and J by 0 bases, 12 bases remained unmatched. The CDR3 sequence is CASSLYDPGQTNTGELFF. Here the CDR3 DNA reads TGTGCCAGCAGCCTATACGACCCGGGACAGACGAACACCGGGGAGCTGTTTTTT.

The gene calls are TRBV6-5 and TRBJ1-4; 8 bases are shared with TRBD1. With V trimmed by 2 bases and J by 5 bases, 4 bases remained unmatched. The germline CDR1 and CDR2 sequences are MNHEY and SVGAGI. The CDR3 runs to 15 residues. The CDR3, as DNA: TGTGCCAGCAGTTACACGGGACAGGAGAATGAAAAACTGTTTTTT. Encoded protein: CASSYTGQENEKLFF.

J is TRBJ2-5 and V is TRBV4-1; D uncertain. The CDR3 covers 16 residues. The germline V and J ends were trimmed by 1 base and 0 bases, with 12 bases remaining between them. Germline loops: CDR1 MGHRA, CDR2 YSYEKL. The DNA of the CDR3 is TGCGCCAGCAGCCAAGTGCTGGCTAGGGACCAAGAGACCCAGTACTTC. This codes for CASSQVLARDQETQYF.

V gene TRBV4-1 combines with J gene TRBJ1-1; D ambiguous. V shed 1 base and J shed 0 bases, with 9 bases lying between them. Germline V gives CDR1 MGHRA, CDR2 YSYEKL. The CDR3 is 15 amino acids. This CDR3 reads CASSQGRALNTEAFF. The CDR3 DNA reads TGCGCCAGCAGCCAAGGGCGAGCACTGAACACTGAAGCTTTCTTT.

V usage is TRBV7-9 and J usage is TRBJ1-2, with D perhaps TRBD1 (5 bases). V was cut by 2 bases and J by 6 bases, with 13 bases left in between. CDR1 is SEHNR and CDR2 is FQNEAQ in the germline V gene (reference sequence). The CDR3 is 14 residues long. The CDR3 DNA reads TGTGCCAGCAGCTTAAGTGGTGACAGAAATGGCTACACCTTC. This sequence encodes CASSLSGDRNGYTF.

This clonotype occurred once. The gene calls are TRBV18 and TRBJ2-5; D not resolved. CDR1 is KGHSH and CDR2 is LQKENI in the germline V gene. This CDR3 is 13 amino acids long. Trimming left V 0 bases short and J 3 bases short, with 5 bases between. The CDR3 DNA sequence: TGTGCCAGCTCACCACCAGACGAAGAGACCCAGTACTTC. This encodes CASSPPDEETQYF. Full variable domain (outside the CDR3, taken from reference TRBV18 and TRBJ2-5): NAGVMQNPRHLVRRRGQEARLRCSPMKGHSHVYWYRQLPEEGLKFMVYLQKENIIDESGMPKERFSAEFPKEGPSILRIQQVVRGDSAAYFCASSPPDEETQYFGPGTRLLVL.

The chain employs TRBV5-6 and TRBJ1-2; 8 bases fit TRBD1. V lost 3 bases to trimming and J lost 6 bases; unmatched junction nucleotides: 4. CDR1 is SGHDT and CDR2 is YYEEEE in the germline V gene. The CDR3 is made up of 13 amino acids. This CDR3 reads CASSYTGGDGYTF. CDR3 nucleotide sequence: TGTGCCAGCAGCTACACAGGGGGGGATGGCTACACCTTC.

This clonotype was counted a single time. Here the CDR3 DNA reads TGTGCCAGCAGTTACTCTGACAGGGGTTACAATGAGCAGTTCTTC. This gives the protein CASSYSDRGYNEQFF. The V gene is TRBV6-6, the J gene TRBJ2-1; 8 nucleotides agree with TRBD1. Germline CDR1 reads MNHNY; CDR2 reads SVGAGI (reference sequence). The CDR3 covers 15 residues. The trim removed 0 bases at V and 4 bases at J, leaving 2 bases unmatched.

CDR3 DNA sequence: TGTGCCAGCAGATCGAGCACCGGGGAGCTGTTTTTT. Amino acids: CASRSSTGELFF. This rearrangement joins TRBV7-2 to TRBJ2-2; D call uncertain. V lost 6 bases to trimming and J lost 4 bases, with 6 bases between them. This CDR3 comprises 12 residues. Germline loops: CDR1 SGHTA, CDR2 FQGNSA.

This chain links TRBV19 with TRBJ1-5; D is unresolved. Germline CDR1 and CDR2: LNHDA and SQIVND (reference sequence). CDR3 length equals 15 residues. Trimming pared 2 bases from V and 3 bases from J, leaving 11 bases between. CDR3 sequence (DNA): TGTGCCAGTAGTATAAGCAGTTTGGCCAATCAGCCCCAGCATTTT. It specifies CASSISSLANQPQHF.

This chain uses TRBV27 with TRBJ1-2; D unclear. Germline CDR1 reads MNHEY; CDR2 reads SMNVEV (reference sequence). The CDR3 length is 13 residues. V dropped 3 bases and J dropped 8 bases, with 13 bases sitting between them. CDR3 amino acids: CASSFDHMGGYTF. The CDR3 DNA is TGTGCCAGCAGTTTTGACCATATGGGGGGCTACACCTTC.